These 30 T cell receptor beta chains share one sample of origin, sequenced in a study of cytomegalovirus exposure and HLA in healthy donors. Measured with immunoSEQ multiplex PCR; TCRdb has only the in-frame clones, and not every one. Among some 79,000 clones listed, around 94% were seen once. The sequenced sample consisted of PBMCs. The receptors were sampled from a woman between 18 and 29 years old in good health and CMV-seropositive.

J is TRBJ2-1 and V is TRBV2, with 7 bases aligning to TRBD2. The V gene end was trimmed by 7 bases and the J gene end by 5 bases; junction bases not matched to a gene: 5. The CDR3 is made up of 13 amino acids. Germline V gene data show CDR1 as SNHLY and CDR2 as FYNNEI. CDR3 coding DNA: TGTGCCAGCAACCGGGGGGTAGACAATGAGCAGTTCTTC. Translated: CASNRGVDNEQFF. Full variable domain (outside the CDR3, taken from reference TRBV2 and TRBJ2-1): EPEVTQTPSHQVTQMGQEVILRCVPISNHLYFYWYRQILGQKVEFLVSFYNNEISEKSEIFDDQFSVERPDGSNFTLKIRSTKLEDSAMYFCASNRGVDNEQFFGPGTRLTVL.

The chain carries TRBV6-1 and TRBJ1-5; possible D gene TRBD1, 6 bases. The CDR3 totals 13 residues. Per the germline V gene, CDR1 is MNHNS and CDR2 is SASEGT. Between the trimmed V and J ends, which lost 3 bases and 5 bases, there was a span of 8 bases. The CDR3 coding sequence is TGTGCCAGCAGTGATTACAGGGATCAGCCCCAGCATTTT. It translates to CASSDYRDQPQHF.

The J gene is TRBJ2-7, the V gene TRBV5-4; 7 bases are a match to TRBD1. From germline, CDR1 is SGHNT and CDR2 YYREEE (reference sequence). Trimming removed 3 bases from V and 0 bases from J; junction bases left unmatched: 21. The CDR3 extends over 20 amino acids. The CDR3 DNA sequence: TGTGCCAGCAGCTCGTCGGTTTTCGGGACAGCACGGGTGAGCTCCTACGAGCAGTACTTC. It encodes CASSSSVFGTARVSSYEQYF.

The rearrangement joins TRBV4-3 to TRBJ2-3; the match to TRBD1 covers 9 bases. Germline V gene data show CDR1 as LGHNA and CDR2 as YSLEER. There are 15 residues in the CDR3. V was clipped by 4 bases and J by 1 base; unmatched bases: 3. The CDR3 protein is CASSPWDRGTDTQYF. CDR3 nucleotide sequence: TGCGCCAGCAGCCCTTGGGACAGGGGCACAGATACGCAGTATTTT.

The chain is built from TRBV7-9 and TRBJ2-1, with 8 bases fitting TRBD2. Germline V gene lookup returns CDR1 SEHNR and CDR2 FQNEAQ (reference sequence). V was pared by 5 bases and J by 7 bases, with 10 bases of the junction left unmatched. The CDR3 has 15 residues. CDR3 in amino acids: CASSPARGGGNEQFF. The CDR3 nucleotides read TGTGCCAGCAGCCCCGCTCGGGGGGGTGGGAATGAGCAGTTCTTC.

This clone appeared a single time. This chain uses TRBV2 with TRBJ1-3; 10 bases are a match to TRBD1. The junction had 4 bases not matched to a gene; V was cut back by 2 bases and J by 0 bases. Per the germline V gene, CDR1 is SNHLY and CDR2 is FYNNEI. The CDR3 totals 17 residues. DNA for the CDR3: TGTGCCAGCAGTGAATTGGGACAGGGGTTCTCTGGAAACACCATATATTTT. Amino acids: CASSELGQGFSGNTIYF.

The CDR3 spells CASSYGRAGNQPQHF. The CDR3 DNA sequence: TGTGCCAGCAGTTATGGCAGGGCAGGCAATCAGCCCCAGCATTTT. The chain recombines TRBV6-6 with TRBJ1-5; TRBD1 is a possible D gene (5 bases). The CDR3 is 15 amino acids. V was clipped by 3 bases and J by 2 bases, with 11 bases between them. Germline lookup yields CDR1 MNHNY and CDR2 SVGAGI (reference sequence).

V gene TRBV2 combines with J gene TRBJ1-5; weak D call: TRBD1 (6 bases). V was cut by 5 bases and J by 5 bases, with 13 bases left in between. This CDR3 has 14 residues. Germline V gives CDR1 SNHLY, CDR2 FYNNEI. The DNA of the CDR3 is TGTGCCAGCAGTCTACGGGCAGGGGATCAGCCCCAGCATTTT. Protein sequence: CASSLRAGDQPQHF.

The V and J genes are TRBV11-3 and TRBJ2-3, with 15 bases lining up with TRBD2. CDR3 length equals 16 residues. V shed 5 bases and J 8 bases; nucleotides not matched to a gene: 8. Germline V lookup: CDR1 SGHNT, CDR2 YENEEA. The CDR3 DNA follows: TGTGCCAGCAGCCCGGGACTAGCGGGAGGTGTTGGTACGCAGTATTTT. This translates into CASSPGLAGGVGTQYF.

The V call is TRBV7-9, the J call TRBJ2-7, with TRBD1 matching over 7 bases. The CDR3 spans 13 residues. Germline values: CDR1 SEHNR, CDR2 FQNEAQ (reference sequence). V trimming: 1 base; J trimming: 8 bases; junction bases outside the gene matches: 5. In DNA form, the CDR3 reads TGTGCCAGCAGCTTAGGAGACAGGGTTCAGCAGTACTTC. It yields the protein CASSLGDRVQQYF.

The chain recombines TRBV7-9 with TRBJ2-7; 9 bases match TRBD2. The CDR3 runs 16 residues. The V gene's germline CDR1 is SEHNR and CDR2 FQNEAQ (reference sequence). Trimming cost V 2 bases and J 6 bases; bases outside gene matches: 11. DNA for the CDR3: TGTGCCAGCAGCTTAAGGGCTAGCGGGACCCACGCCGAGCAGTACTTC. Its protein product is CASSLRASGTHAEQYF.

The chain joins TRBV29-1 to TRBJ1-2, with D maybe TRBD1 (5 bases). The V gene lost 4 bases and the J gene lost 0 bases, with 12 bases spanning the gap. The CDR3 is 14 amino acids. Germline V gene data show CDR1 as SQVTM and CDR2 as ANQGSEA. CDR3 bases: TGCAGCGTTGGGTCAGGGCCCGCTAACTATGGCTACACCTTC. Its protein product is CSVGSGPANYGYTF. The full variable domain, with the rest looked up from reference TRBV29-1 and TRBJ1-2, is SAVISQKPSRDICQRGTSLTIQCQVDSQVTMMFWYRQQPGQSLTLIATANQGSEATYESGFVIDKFPISRPNLTFSTLTVSNMSPEDSSIYLCSVGSGPANYGYTFGSGTRLTVV.

This sequence joins TRBV28 and TRBJ1-5; a weak D match, TRBD1 (5 bases). CDR3 length equals 12 residues. CDR1 is MDHEN, CDR2 SYDVKM, per germline. Trimming shortened V by 6 bases and J by 3 bases, and 6 bases separated the two germline ends. CDR3 in amino acids: CASRDTNQPQHF. CDR3 in DNA: TGTGCCAGCAGGGACACCAATCAGCCCCAGCATTTT.

The rearrangement links TRBV7-6 to TRBJ1-1; D possibly corresponds to TRBD1 (6 bases). The V gene's germline CDR1 is SGHVS and CDR2 FNYEAQ. V lost 5 bases to trimming and J lost 7 bases, with 11 bases between them. The CDR3 has 12 residues. The CDR3 is CASSGNRDEAFF. CDR3 DNA sequence: TGTGCCAGCAGCGGGAACAGGGATGAAGCTTTCTTT.

The chain combines TRBV2 with TRBJ2-3; 9 nucleotides align to TRBD2. The CDR3 runs 16 residues. The V gene end was trimmed by 7 bases and the J gene end by 4 bases; junction bases not matched to a gene: 12. Germline values: CDR1 SNHLY, CDR2 FYNNEI. CDR3 DNA: TGTGCCAGCACCCAGGATAGCGGGAGACCCCCAGATACGCAGTATTTT. Amino acid sequence: CASTQDSGRPPDTQYF.

The V gene is TRBV18, the J gene TRBJ2-7; possible D gene TRBD1, 6 bases. Trimming removed 3 bases at V and 1 base at J, with 10 bases between. In germline, CDR1 is KGHSH, CDR2 LQKENI. CDR3 length: 14 amino acids. The CDR3 DNA reads TGTGCCAGCTCACCTACAGGGAATTCCTACGAGCAGTACTTC. It specifies CASSPTGNSYEQYF.

This sequence joins TRBV25-1 and TRBJ1-2; 8 bases agree with TRBD1. Germline loops: CDR1 MGHDK, CDR2 SYGVNS. After removal of 3 bases from V and 4 bases from J, the junction contained 7 bases not matched to a gene. This CDR3 region has 15 residues. CDR3 in DNA: TGTGCCAGCAGTGAGTCGACAGGGGTCGGCTATGGCTACACCTTC. Its protein is CASSESTGVGYGYTF.

This clone occurred once. This chain uses TRBV6-1 with TRBJ1-5; 7 bases are shared with TRBD1. The CDR3 is made up of 16 amino acids. Germline CDR1 and CDR2: MNHNS and SASEGT. V trimming: 2 bases; J trimming: 2 bases; junction bases outside the gene matches: 6. The CDR3 DNA reads as TGTGCCAGCAGTGAATTTGGACAGGTCCGCAATCAGCCCCAGCATTTT. Amino acid sequence: CASSEFGQVRNQPQHF.

This chain links TRBV27 with TRBJ1-6; a weak D match, TRBD1 (5 bases). The CDR3 totals 14 residues. The V gene lost 8 bases and the J gene lost 8 bases, with 16 bases spanning the gap. The germline gives CDR1 MNHEY, CDR2 SMNVEV (reference sequence). In nucleotides, the CDR3 is TGTGCCAGCGGGCCCCAGGGTATGCATTCACCCCTCCACTTT. This encodes CASGPQGMHSPLHF.

This chain uses TRBV6-5 with TRBJ2-5; 10 bases match TRBD2. CDR1 and CDR2 from the germline V gene are MNHEY and SVGAGI. V shed 2 bases, J shed 4 bases, and the junction held 4 bases outside the gene matches. CDR3 length equals 15 residues. For the CDR3, the DNA is TGTGCCAGCAGTTACACTAGCGGGGAGAGAGAGACCCAGTACTTC. It translates to CASSYTSGERETQYF.

The J gene is TRBJ2-7, the V gene TRBV28; 9 nucleotides agree with TRBD1. The trim removed 4 bases at V and 4 bases at J, leaving 11 bases unmatched. Per germline, CDR1 MDHEN and CDR2 SYDVKM. This CDR3 has 16 residues. CDR3 sequence reads: CASSSVVGTGMYEQYF. As DNA, the CDR3 is TGTGCCAGCAGTTCGGTCGTCGGGACAGGGATGTACGAGCAGTACTTC.

CDR3 DNA: TGTGCCAGCAGTCCAGGGGCCCCTATCTCCGAGCAGTACTTC. This encodes CASSPGAPISEQYF. The chain combines TRBV27 with TRBJ2-7; a weak D match, TRBD1 (6 bases). The V end lost 5 bases, the J end lost 6 bases, and 17 bases lay between the germline ends. The CDR3 is 14 residues long. Germline-derived CDR1 and CDR2 are MNHEY and SMNVEV (reference sequence).

The J gene is TRBJ1-5, the V gene TRBV11-2; 8 bases agree with TRBD1. CDR1 SGHAT and CDR2 FQNNGV come from the germline V gene. This CDR3 has 15 amino acids. After removal of 2 bases from V and 1 base from J, the junction contained 1 base not matched to a gene. For the CDR3, the DNA is TGTGCCAGCAGCTTAAGGACAGGGAGCAATCAGCCCCAGCATTTT. Translated: CASSLRTGSNQPQHF.

The chain employs TRBV4-2 and TRBJ2-7; 11 positions agree with TRBD2. Germline CDR1 is LGHNA and CDR2 is YNFKEQ. The CDR3 is 14 residues long. The V and J ends lost 1 base and 5 bases, in that order; junction bases with no gene match: 1. CDR3 protein: CASSQGLAGNEQYF. The CDR3 coding sequence is TGTGCCAGCAGCCAAGGACTAGCGGGAAACGAGCAGTACTTC.

This clone was recorded only once. The chain couples TRBV28 to TRBJ2-7; 7 nucleotides match TRBD1. With V trimmed by 4 bases and J by 2 bases, 2 bases remained unmatched. The CDR3 has 13 amino acids. Germline loops: CDR1 MDHEN, CDR2 SYDVKM. The CDR3 here is CASSSGQPYEQYF. The CDR3 DNA reads TGTGCCAGCAGTTCGGGACAGCCCTACGAGCAGTACTTC.

This rearrangement joins TRBV7-8 to TRBJ1-2, with D possibly being TRBD1 (6 bases). This CDR3 is built from 14 residues. Trimming shortened V by 6 bases and J by 8 bases, and 19 bases separated the two germline ends. The germline gives CDR1 SGHVS, CDR2 FQNEAQ. The CDR3 region is CASSPKDSQEGYTF. CDR3 DNA sequence: TGTGCCAGCAGTCCGAAGGACAGCCAAGAGGGCTACACCTTC.

Only one count was recorded for this clone. V usage is TRBV7-3 and J usage is TRBJ2-1, with a tentative D call TRBD2 (5 bases). V lost 3 bases to trimming and J lost 5 bases, with 23 bases between them. Per germline, CDR1 SGHTA and CDR2 FQGTGA. CDR3 size: 18 residues. In DNA, the CDR3 is TGTGCCAGCAGCTTTGCCCTTTTAAGGGAGAGGCTCGACAATGAGCAGTTCTTC. It encodes CASSFALLRERLDNEQFF.

The chain is built from TRBV7-9 and TRBJ2-3, with 10 nucleotides matching TRBD2. V lost 3 bases to trimming and J lost 6 bases; unmatched junction nucleotides: 3. The CDR3 is 14 amino acids. Looked up from germline, CDR1 is SEHNR and CDR2 is FQNEAQ (reference sequence). The CDR3 sequence: CASSLGLAQDTQYF. The CDR3 bases are TGTGCCAGCAGCTTGGGACTAGCGCAGGATACGCAGTATTTT.

The V call is TRBV5-6, the J call TRBJ1-1; no clear D. Germline CDR1 reads SGHDT; CDR2 reads YYEEEE. V lost 0 bases to trimming and J lost 2 bases, with 11 bases between them. CDR3 length: 15 amino acids. The CDR3 reads CASSLAIAPNTEAFF. In DNA, the CDR3 is TGTGCCAGCAGCTTGGCAATAGCACCCAACACTGAAGCTTTCTTT.

The chain joins TRBV27 to TRBJ2-3, with no clear D. From germline, CDR1 is MNHEY and CDR2 SMNVEV (reference sequence). The CDR3 is 16 amino acids. With 3 bases removed from V and 0 bases from J, the gap between germline ends came to 13 bases. CDR3 protein: CASSFRQVRSTDTQYF. For the CDR3, the DNA is TGTGCCAGCAGTTTTCGCCAGGTACGAAGCACAGATACGCAGTATTTT.